The present T cell receptor beta chain was sequenced within a study of cytomegalovirus exposure and HLA in healthy donors. Clones were read by immunoSEQ multiplex PCR, and TCRdb kept only the in-frame ones, dropping some. The repertoire includes about 120,000 clones, more than 85% of them detected once, and about 4.1% sits in the top ten. Regarding the study as a whole: The classifier reportedly diagnosed cytomegalovirus status with high specificity and sensitivity. There were a few CMV-associated chains whose specificity for CMV antigens was confirmed in vitro. Among TCR beta chains, those listed as cytomegalovirus-associated numbered about 150.

This clone was observed a single time. The antigen remains undetermined. V gave up 2 bases and J gave up 6 bases, with 19 bases separating them. There are 16 residues in the CDR3. Germline loops: CDR1 SEHNR, CDR2 FQNEAQ (reference sequence). The chain employs TRBV7-9 and TRBJ1-2; D call uncertain. Material for sequencing was PBMCs. The receptor was derived from a man younger than 30 in good health and CMV-seropositive. The chain's CDR3 is CASSLIAGGYPNGYTF. The CDR3, as DNA: TGTGCCAGCAGCTTAATCGCGGGAGGGTACCCTAATGGCTACACCTTC.